This T cell receptor (beta chain) was captured in a study of blood T cells in healthy people across ages. General study results and limits: Donors of long life had a larger count of naive CD4+ cells and greater diversity than aged donors.

Primers used in a second PCR of roughly 6 to 11 cycles were a sample-barcoded 5' primer and a J-beta primer mix. From the 5' RACE reads, TCRdb called clonotypes with MiXCR, one entry per CDR3 protein. The table lists hundreds of thousands of distinct CDR3 sequences, 56% of them singletons, with 25% to 30% in the top ten. The V gene end was trimmed by 7 bases and the J gene end by 4 bases; junction bases not matched to a gene: 5. The germline V gene encodes CDR1 MGHDK and CDR2 SYGVNS. This CDR3 comprises 14 residues. Of note for this clonotype: What it recognizes is unknown.

This sequence was found in a man aged 35-49 years in good health. The chain is built from TRBV25-1 and TRBJ1-4; 8 bases fit TRBD1. Material: blood. The CDR3 coding sequence is TGTGCCAGCATGGCAGGGGGCCGTAATGAAAAACTGTTTTTT. Translation gives CASMAGGRNEKLFF.